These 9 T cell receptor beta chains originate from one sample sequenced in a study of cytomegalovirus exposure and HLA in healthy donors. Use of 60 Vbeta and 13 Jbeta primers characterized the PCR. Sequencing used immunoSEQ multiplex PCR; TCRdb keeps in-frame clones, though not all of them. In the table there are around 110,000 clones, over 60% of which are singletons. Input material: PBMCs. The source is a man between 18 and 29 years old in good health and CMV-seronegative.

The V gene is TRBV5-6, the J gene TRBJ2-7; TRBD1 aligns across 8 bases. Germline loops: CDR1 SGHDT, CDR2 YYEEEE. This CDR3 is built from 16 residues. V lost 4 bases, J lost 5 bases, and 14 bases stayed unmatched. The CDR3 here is CASSVVLGQGSDEQYF. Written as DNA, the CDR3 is TGTGCCAGCAGCGTGGTACTCGGACAGGGTAGCGACGAGCAGTACTTC.

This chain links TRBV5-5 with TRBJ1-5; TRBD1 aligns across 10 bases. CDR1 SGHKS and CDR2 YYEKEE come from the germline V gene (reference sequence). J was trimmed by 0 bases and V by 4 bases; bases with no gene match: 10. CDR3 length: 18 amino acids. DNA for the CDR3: TGTGCCAGCAGCCTGGGGACAGGGGCTGCCAATAGCAATCAGCCCCAGCATTTT. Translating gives CASSLGTGAANSNQPQHF.

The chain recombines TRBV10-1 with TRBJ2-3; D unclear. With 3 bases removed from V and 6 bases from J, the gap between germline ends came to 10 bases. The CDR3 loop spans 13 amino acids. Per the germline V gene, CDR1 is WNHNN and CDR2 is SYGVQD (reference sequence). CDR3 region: CASSEAYWDTQYF. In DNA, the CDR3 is TGCGCCAGCAGTGAAGCTTATTGGGATACGCAGTATTTT.

CDR3 DNA: TGTGCCAGCCCCTTCCCTGCCGACGAGGACTATGGCTACACCTTC. This translates into CASPFPADEDYGYTF. This chain uses TRBV7-9 with TRBJ1-2; D not certain. There are 15 residues in the CDR3. The germline V gene encodes CDR1 SEHNR and CDR2 FQNEAQ (reference sequence). V was cut by 8 bases and J by 3 bases, with 19 bases left in between.

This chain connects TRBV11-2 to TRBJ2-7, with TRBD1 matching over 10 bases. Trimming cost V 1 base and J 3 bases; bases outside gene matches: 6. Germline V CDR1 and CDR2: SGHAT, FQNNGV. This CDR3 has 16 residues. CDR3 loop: CASSLGRTGGNYEQYF. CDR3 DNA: TGTGCCAGCAGCTTAGGTCGGACAGGGGGGAACTACGAGCAGTACTTC.

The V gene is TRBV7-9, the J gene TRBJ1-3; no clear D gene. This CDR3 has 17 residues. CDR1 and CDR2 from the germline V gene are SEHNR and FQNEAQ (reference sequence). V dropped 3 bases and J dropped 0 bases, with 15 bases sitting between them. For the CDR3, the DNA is TGTGCCAGCAGCTTCGGCGGGAACCGGATCTCTGGAAACACCATATATTTT. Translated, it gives CASSFGGNRISGNTIYF.

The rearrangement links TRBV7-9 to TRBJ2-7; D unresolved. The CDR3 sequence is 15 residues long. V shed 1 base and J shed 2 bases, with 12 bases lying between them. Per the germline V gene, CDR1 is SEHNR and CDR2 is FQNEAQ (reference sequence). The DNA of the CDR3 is TGTGCCAGCAGCTTAGACCCTGCTCGAGCCTACGAGCAGTACTTC. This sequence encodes CASSLDPARAYEQYF.

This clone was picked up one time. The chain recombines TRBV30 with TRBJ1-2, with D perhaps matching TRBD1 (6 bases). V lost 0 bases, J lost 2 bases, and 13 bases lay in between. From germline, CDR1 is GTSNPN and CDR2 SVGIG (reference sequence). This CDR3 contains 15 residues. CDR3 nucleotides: TGTGCCTGGAGTGTAGGGGGTGTGGGAAACTATGGCTACACCTTC. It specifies CAWSVGGVGNYGYTF.

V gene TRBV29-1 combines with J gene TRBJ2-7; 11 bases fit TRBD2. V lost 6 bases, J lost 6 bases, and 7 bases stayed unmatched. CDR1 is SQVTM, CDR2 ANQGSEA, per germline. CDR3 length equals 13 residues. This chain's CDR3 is CSVGVGLAGEQYF. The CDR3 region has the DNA TGCAGCGTGGGTGTCGGACTAGCGGGCGAGCAGTACTTC.